The 18 T cell receptor beta chains listed next were all sequenced from one sample in a study of beta chain features in type 1 diabetes. The entirety of the isolated RNA underwent reverse transcription, so expressed TCRB transcripts were sequenced. Data came from immunoSEQ multiplex PCR; TCRdb stores just in-frame clones and leaves some out. The sample gives 250,000 or so clones, about 30% of which show up once; approximately 4% is in the top ten. The sequenced sample consisted of central memory CD4+ T cells from blood. The receptor source for this set is a man under 40 in good health.

The chain employs TRBV7-9 and TRBJ1-2; TRBD1 aligns across 7 bases. V shed 5 bases and J 4 bases; nucleotides not matched to a gene: 7. CDR1 and CDR2 from the germline V gene are SEHNR and FQNEAQ (reference sequence). The CDR3 sequence is 14 residues long. Here the CDR3 DNA reads TGTGCCAGCAGCCACGCGGACAGGAGCTATGGCTACACCTTC. It is translated as CASSHADRSYGYTF. Using reference TRBV7-9 and TRBJ1-2 for the parts outside the CDR3, the full variable domain is DTGVSQNPRHKITKRGQNVTFRCDPISEHNRLYWYRQTLGQGPEFLTYFQNEAQLEKSRLLSDRFSAERPKGSFSTLEIQRTEQGDSAMYLCASSHADRSYGYTFGSGTRLTVV.

V and J are TRBV13 and TRBJ2-7; D gene ambiguous. The CDR3 is 15 amino acids. Trimming removed 6 bases from V and 5 bases from J, with 20 bases in between. CDR1 and CDR2 (germline): PRHDT, FYEKMQ (reference sequence). The CDR3 here is CASSSSGFGADEQYF. The CDR3 nucleotides read TGTGCCAGCAGTTCCAGTGGCTTTGGTGCGGACGAGCAGTACTTC.

This clone was counted only a few times. The chain links TRBV23-1 to TRBJ2-3, with D maybe TRBD1 (5 bases). TRBV23-1 counts as an open reading frame of uncertain function. The CDR3 is made up of 17 amino acids. Trimming took 3 bases from V and 2 from J, leaving 18 bases between them. Here the CDR3 DNA reads TGCGCCAGCAGTCACCCCACAGGTTCCCAGCCCACAGATACGCAGTATTTT. Translating gives CASSHPTGSQPTDTQYF.

This clone occurred once. V is TRBV27 and J is TRBJ2-3; 10 bases map to TRBD1. V dropped 5 bases and J dropped 14; count of bases not matched to a gene: 7. The CDR3 sequence is 12 residues long. The germline V gene encodes CDR1 MNHEY and CDR2 SMNVEV (reference sequence). The CDR3 loop reads CASSKGQGKVYF. The CDR3 region has the DNA TGTGCCAGCAGTAAGGGACAGGGGAAAGTGTATTTT.

This clone was seen more than once but under ten times. The J gene is TRBJ2-1, the V gene TRBV28, with 7 bases lining up with TRBD2. This CDR3 contains 14 residues. V dropped 8 bases and J dropped 3; count of bases not matched to a gene: 7. CDR1 is MDHEN, CDR2 SYDVKM, per germline. CDR3 nucleotide sequence: TGTGCCAGCGGGGCTAGCGGAAACTACAATGAGCAGTTCTTC. It is translated as CASGASGNYNEQFF.

V is TRBV7-2 and J is TRBJ2-7; D gene unclear. V was cut by 1 base and J by 6 bases, with 13 bases left in between. The CDR3 is 14 amino acids. Germline assignment: CDR1 SGHTA and CDR2 FQGNSA. DNA of the CDR3: TGTGCCAGCAGCTTAGGGATCAAGCGCCCCGAGCAGTACTTC. It is translated as CASSLGIKRPEQYF. Drawing the rest from reference TRBV7-2 and TRBJ2-7, the complete variable domain is GAGVSQSPSNKVTEKGKDVELRCDPISGHTALYWYRQSLGQGLEFLIYFQGNSAPDKSGLPSDRFSAERTGGSVSTLTIQRTQQEDSAVYLCASSLGIKRPEQYFGPGTRLTVT.

This clone was found a few times. J is TRBJ2-1 and V is TRBV15; D may be TRBD1 or TRBD2 (6 bases each). Trimming took 4 bases from V and 8 from J, leaving 12 bases between them. The CDR3 consists of 13 residues. Germline V gene lookup returns CDR1 LNHNV and CDR2 YYDKDF (reference sequence). As DNA, the CDR3 is TGTGCCACCAGCAAGGGGGGCCAGCATGAGCAGTTCTTC. The encoded protein is CATSKGGQHEQFF.

This chain joins TRBV19 and TRBJ2-5; D perhaps matches TRBD2 (6 bases). Trimming stripped 8 bases from V and 5 bases from J, with 9 bases between. This CDR3 has 11 residues. CDR1 LNHDA and CDR2 SQIVND come from the germline V gene (reference sequence). The DNA of the CDR3 is TGTGCCAGTCATGGAGGGGAGACCCAGTACTTC. This gives the protein CASHGGETQYF.

This clone was seen a few times. This chain uses TRBV2 with TRBJ2-1; D remains unclear. The V end was cut by 3 bases, the J end by 10 bases, with 7 bases between. The CDR3 totals 11 residues. Germline V gene lookup returns CDR1 SNHLY and CDR2 FYNNEI. DNA of the CDR3: TGTGCCAGCAGTGATTGGAACGAGCAGTTCTTC. Translating it yields CASSDWNEQFF. The full variable domain, with the rest looked up from reference TRBV2 and TRBJ2-1, is EPEVTQTPSHQVTQMGQEVILRCVPISNHLYFYWYRQILGQKVEFLVSFYNNEISEKSEIFDDQFSVERPDGSNFTLKIRSTKLEDSAMYFCASSDWNEQFFGPGTRLTVL.

J is TRBJ2-7 and V is TRBV14; tentative D call: TRBD2 (6 bases). The germline gives CDR1 SGHDN, CDR2 FVKESK. The V end lost 1 base, the J end lost 2 bases, and 15 bases lay between the germline ends. The CDR3 is made up of 16 amino acids. CDR3 loop: CASSQGSPGVPYEQYF. As DNA, the CDR3 is TGTGCCAGCAGCCAAGGATCACCGGGAGTCCCCTACGAGCAGTACTTC.

The chain links TRBV29-1 to TRBJ2-3; 14 bases line up with TRBD2. Germline CDR1 reads SQVTM; CDR2 reads ANQGSEA. The CDR3 sequence is 17 residues long. V lost 1 base and J lost 2; bases outside the gene matches: 5. The CDR3 here is CSVEVGTSGSSTDTQYF. DNA of the CDR3: TGCAGCGTTGAAGTCGGGACTAGCGGGAGTTCCACAGATACGCAGTATTTT.

This clone was recorded many times. The CDR3 region is CASSPNYRDNEQFF. DNA of the CDR3: TGTGCCAGCTCACCGAACTACAGGGACAATGAGCAGTTCTTC. The chain uses TRBV18 and TRBJ2-1; TRBD1 is a possible D gene (6 bases). CDR1 is KGHSH and CDR2 is LQKENI in the germline V gene. Trimming pared 3 bases from V and 5 bases from J, leaving 11 bases between. There are 14 residues in the CDR3.

The V call is TRBV5-1, the J call TRBJ2-3; D unclear. This CDR3 spans 14 amino acids. Per the germline V gene, CDR1 is SGHRS and CDR2 is YFSETQ. V shed 5 bases and J shed 2 bases, with 12 bases lying between them. The CDR3 protein is CASSQGRSTDTQYF. DNA of the CDR3: TGCGCCAGCAGTCAAGGGCGGTCCACAGATACGCAGTATTTT. The variable domain in full, completed from reference TRBV5-1 and TRBJ2-3, reads KAGVTQTPRYLIKTRGQQVTLSCSPISGHRSVSWYQQTPGQGLQFLFEYFSETQRNKGNFPGRFSGRQFSNSRSEMNVSTLELGDSALYLCASSQGRSTDTQYFGPGTRLTVL.

This clone showed up just a few times. This sequence joins TRBV14 and TRBJ2-1; the match to TRBD2 covers 8 bases. CDR1 is SGHDN and CDR2 is FVKESK in the germline V gene. V trimming: 1 base; J trimming: 9 bases; junction bases outside the gene matches: 11. The CDR3 spans 16 residues. The CDR3 spells CASSQGLALRYGEQFF. CDR3 coding DNA: TGTGCCAGCAGCCAAGGACTAGCGTTAAGATACGGTGAGCAGTTCTTC.

In its sample, this clone was seen many times. The rearrangement links TRBV5-6 to TRBJ2-7, with 12 bases matching TRBD2. Per the germline V gene, CDR1 is SGHDT and CDR2 is YYEEEE. With V trimmed by 3 bases and J by 6 bases, 7 bases remained unmatched. The CDR3 sequence is 15 residues long. The CDR3 sequence is CASSSLAGGRGEQYF. CDR3 coding DNA: TGTGCCAGCAGCTCTCTAGCGGGAGGGCGTGGCGAGCAGTACTTC.

The chain links TRBV7-9 to TRBJ2-1, with D perhaps matching TRBD2 (7 bases). The CDR3 length is 15 residues. Trimming stripped 5 bases from V and 5 bases from J, with 16 bases between. Germline V CDR1 and CDR2: SEHNR, FQNEAQ (reference sequence). CDR3 DNA sequence: TGTGCCAGCAGCCGAACGGGGGGCAGCCACAATGAGCAGTTCTTC. Residues: CASSRTGGSHNEQFF.

This sequence joins TRBV18 and TRBJ1-5, with TRBD1 as a possible D gene (6 bases). CDR1 is KGHSH and CDR2 is LQKENI in the germline V gene. The V end lost 3 bases, the J end lost 4 bases, and 16 bases lay between the germline ends. The CDR3 loop spans 16 amino acids. CDR3 amino acids: CASSPVSTGNNQPQHF. In nucleotides, the CDR3 is TGTGCCAGCTCACCGGTTAGCACAGGGAATAATCAGCCCCAGCATTTT.

V is TRBV7-9 and J is TRBJ1-2, with D unresolved. This CDR3 spans 13 amino acids. Looked up from germline, CDR1 is SEHNR and CDR2 is FQNEAQ (reference sequence). Trimming removed 1 base from V and 6 bases from J, with 9 bases in between. The CDR3 nucleotides read TGTGCCAGCAGCTTAGTAGGCGGACATGGCTACACCTTC. This gives the protein CASSLVGGHGYTF.